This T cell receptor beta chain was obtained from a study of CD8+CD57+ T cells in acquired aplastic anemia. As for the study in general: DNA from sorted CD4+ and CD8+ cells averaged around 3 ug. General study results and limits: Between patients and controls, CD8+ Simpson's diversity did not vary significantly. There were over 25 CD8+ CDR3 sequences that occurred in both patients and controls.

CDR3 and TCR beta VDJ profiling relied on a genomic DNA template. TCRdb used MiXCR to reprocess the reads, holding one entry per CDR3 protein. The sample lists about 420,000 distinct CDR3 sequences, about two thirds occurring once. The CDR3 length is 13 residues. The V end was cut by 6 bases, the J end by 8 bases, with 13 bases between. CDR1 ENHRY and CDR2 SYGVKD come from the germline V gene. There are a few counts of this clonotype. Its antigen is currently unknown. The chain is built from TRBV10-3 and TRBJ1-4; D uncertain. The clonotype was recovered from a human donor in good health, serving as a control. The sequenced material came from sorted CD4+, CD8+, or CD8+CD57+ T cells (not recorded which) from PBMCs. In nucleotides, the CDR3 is TGTGCCATCAGCGGGAGGGATGGAGAAAAACTGTTTTTT. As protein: CAISGRDGEKLFF.